These T cell receptor beta chains were read from a single sample in a study of identical twins. MiXCR was run by TCRdb on the 5' RACE reads, yielding one entry per CDR3 protein. The repertoire has roughly 710,000 distinct CDR3 sequences, roughly 6.2% of them found once; the top ten carry approximately 2%. The material sequenced was naive T cells sorted from blood. Receptor source: a man aged 18 to 29 in good health. Both conserved end residues are part of each CDR3. The order of the fields is clone size, J gene, D gene, V gene, CDR3 DNA, CDR3 protein. A D gene is named only where the DNA matches it firmly. A row's size may be missing; if present it is once, few, many or a size class.

many	TRBJ1-1	.	TRBV12-3/TRBV12-4	TGTGCCAGCAGTTTATGGAGGGGTGGGGGACAAACTAACACTGAAGCTTTCTTT	CASSLWRGGGQTNTEAFF
few	TRBJ1-4	.	TRBV2	TGTGCCAGCAGTGACCCCAGGGTAACTAATGAAAAACTGTTTTTT	CASSDPRVTNEKLFF
few	TRBJ2-7	.	TRBV11-1	TGTGCCAGCAGCTTAGGCCCCCCGGGTCAAAGGGGGTCCTACGAGCAGTACTTC	CASSLGPPGQRGSYEQYF
.	TRBJ2-7	.	TRBV6-2/TRBV6-3	TGTGCCAGCAGGATCCTGGGCGAGCAGTACTTC	CASRILGEQYF
few	TRBJ2-3	TRBD1	TRBV28	TGTGCCAGCAGTTTATACAGGGGGAGGGATACGCAGTATTTT	CASSLYRGRDTQYF
many	TRBJ2-1	TRBD2	TRBV27	TGTGCCAGCAGTTTATCGTGGACAGGGTCGGGACTAGCGCCTTACAATGAGCAGTTCTTC	CASSLSWTGSGLAPYNEQFF
.	TRBJ2-1	.	TRBV7-2	TGTGCCAGCAGCTTAACCGGGACAACCTACAATGAGCAGTTCTTC	CASSLTGTTYNEQFF
many	TRBJ2-1	.	TRBV6-2/TRBV6-3	TGTGCCAGCAGTTATCGAGACAGTCGGTATGAGCAGTTCTTC	CASSYRDSRYEQFF
.	TRBJ1-5	TRBD1	TRBV6-2/TRBV6-3	TGTGCCAGCAGCCGCGAGACAGGGGTCTATAGCAATCAGCCCCAGCATTTT	CASSRETGVYSNQPQHF
many	TRBJ1-1	.	TRBV9	TGTGCCAGCAGCGAGTCAGGGGCACAGCGAACTGAAGCTTTCTTT	CASSESGAQRTEAFF
.	TRBJ2-2	TRBD2	TRBV12-3/TRBV12-4	TGTGCCAGCAGTTTGGGGCGGGAGTTATTACACACCGGGGAGCTGTTTTTT	CASSLGRELLHTGELFF
many	TRBJ2-2	.	TRBV12-3/TRBV12-4	TGTGCCAGCAGTTTCTATGGCGGGGAGCTGTTTTTT	CASSFYGGELFF
.	TRBJ2-3	.	TRBV20-1	TGCAGTGCTAGAGATGCTACGCAGTATTTT	CSARDATQYF
.	TRBJ2-3	TRBD2	TRBV7-9	TGTGCCAGCAGCTTAAGGCGAGCGGGGTCCACAGATACGCAGTATTTT	CASSLRRAGSTDTQYF
many	TRBJ2-5	.	TRBV18	TGTGCCAGCTCCCAGGGACACCAAGAGACCCAGTACTTC	CASSQGHQETQYF
.	TRBJ2-1	.	TRBV27	TGTGCCAGCAGCCCCGGGGGCGCGGGTGAGCAGTTCTTC	CASSPGGAGEQFF
.	TRBJ2-7	.	TRBV6-2/TRBV6-3	TGTGCCAGCAGCAAAGGACAGGGAGGGCCCTACGAGCAGTACTTC	CASSKGQGGPYEQYF
many	TRBJ2-7	TRBD1	TRBV20-1	TGCAGTGCAGAGGGACAGGGGAGCTCCTACGAGCAGTACTTC	CSAEGQGSSYEQYF
.	TRBJ2-6	.	TRBV25-1	TGTGCCAGCAGTGAATCGGCTAGGGTCTCTGGGGCCAACGTCCTGACTTTC	CASSESARVSGANVLTF
many	TRBJ1-1	TRBD1	TRBV5-6	TGTGCCAGCAGCTTCGGGGACAGTAAAGCTTTCTTT	CASSFGDSKAFF
.	TRBJ2-3	.	TRBV5-1	TGCGCCAGCAGCTTGGGCGACACCATACGTCCAGATACGCAGTATTTT	CASSLGDTIRPDTQYF
many	TRBJ1-1	.	TRBV4-1	TGCGCCAGCAGCGAACACGGGCTGGGAAGCACTGAAGCTTTCTTT	CASSEHGLGSTEAFF
.	TRBJ2-1	.	TRBV12-3/TRBV12-4	TGTGCCAGCACCCCCCTGACTAGACACAATGAGCAGTTCTTC	CASTPLTRHNEQFF
many	TRBJ2-7	.	TRBV30	TGTGCCTGGAGTGTCGGCAGGGGCGGTACTGCCGAGCAGTACTTC	CAWSVGRGGTAEQYF
.	TRBJ2-1	.	TRBV11-2	TGTGCCAGCACCTTAGGCAAGGGCTTTTACAATGAGCAGTTCTTC	CASTLGKGFYNEQFF
.	TRBJ2-5	.	TRBV18	TGTGCCAGCTCACCATCCTACCACGACAGGGAGACCCAGTACTTC	CASSPSYHDRETQYF
many	TRBJ2-7	.	TRBV10-3	TGTGCCATCAGTGAGTCTGGTGGGACGGAGCAGTACTTC	CAISESGGTEQYF
many	TRBJ2-7	TRBD2	TRBV27	TGTGCCAGCACTAGAATCGGACTAGCGGCCTACGAGCAGTACTTC	CASTRIGLAAYEQYF
.	TRBJ1-1	.	TRBV29-1	.	CSAHVGRPRTEAFFGQAEAFF
many	TRBJ2-1	TRBD2	TRBV7-8	TGTGCCAGCAGCTTCCCCGGGAGGGCTAGCGGTGGATTCTTC	CASSFPGRASGGFF
few	TRBJ2-3	TRBD2	TRBV20-1	TGCAGTGCTAGATTCGCGGGAGCAGATACGCAGTATTTT	CSARFAGADTQYF
.	TRBJ2-7	TRBD2	TRBV20-1	TGCAGTGCTAGAGATACAGATCGACTAGCGGGGGGCGACTACGAGCAGTACTTC	CSARDTDRLAGGDYEQYF
many	TRBJ2-3	TRBD2	TRBV12-3/TRBV12-4	TGTGCCAGCAGTTTTGAGGGAGGGTCGGCAGATACGCAGTATTTT	CASSFEGGSADTQYF
few	TRBJ2-1	.	TRBV7-9	TGTGCCAGCAGCTCGACTAGGAGGGCCGAGTTCTTC	CASSSTRRAEFF
many	TRBJ2-1	TRBD2	TRBV12-3/TRBV12-4	TGTGCCAGCAGTTTTCAAGGGAGGGATGAGCAGTTCTTC	CASSFQGRDEQFF
.	TRBJ1-4	.	TRBV20-1	TGCAGTGCTAGGCTGGGCGCAACTAATGAAAAACTGTTTTTT	CSARLGATNEKLFF
many	TRBJ2-3	TRBD2	TRBV7-6	TGTGCCAGCAGCCCTGGGACTAGCGGTGATACGCAGTATTTT	CASSPGTSGDTQYF
few	TRBJ1-5	.	TRBV20-1	TGCAGTGCTAGAGAGTCAGGGAATCAGCCCCAGCATTTT	CSARESGNQPQHF
many	TRBJ2-1	TRBD2	TRBV5-1	TGCGCCAGCAGCTTGGCGGGAGGCCAGAGTGAGCAGTTCTTC	CASSLAGGQSEQFF
.	TRBJ2-2	.	TRBV11-2	TGTGCCAGCAGCTTAGGAGCAGCCGGGGAGCTGTTTTTT	CASSLGAAGELFF
many	TRBJ2-2	.	TRBV20-1	TGCAGTGCTCTCGGTGGTTCCGGGGAGCTGTTTTTT	CSALGGSGELFF
few	TRBJ1-4	TRBD1	TRBV11-2	TGTGCCAGCAGCCGAACCAGGGGGCCAGATGAAAAACTGTTTTTT	CASSRTRGPDEKLFF
few	TRBJ2-5	.	TRBV5-1	TGCGCCAGCAGGGAACAGGGAGTTCAAGAGACCCAGTACTTC	CASREQGVQETQYF
many	TRBJ2-1	TRBD2	TRBV7-8	TGTGCCAGCAGTTCCGGGACTAGATGGGATGAGCAGTTCTTC	CASSSGTRWDEQFF
many	TRBJ2-4	TRBD2	TRBV20-1	TGCAGTGCTCAGCCGGGACTAGCCGAGAAAAACATTCAGTACTTC	CSAQPGLAEKNIQYF
many	TRBJ1-1	.	TRBV18	TGTGCCAGCTCACCAGAAGTACAGGGGAACACTGAAGCTTTCTTT	CASSPEVQGNTEAFF
many	TRBJ1-1	.	TRBV3-1	TGTGCCAGCAGCCCGTCACAGGGTTACACTGAAGCTTTCTTT	CASSPSQGYTEAFF
many	TRBJ2-5	.	TRBV29-1	TGCAGCGTTGATCGGGTCCCCCAAGAGACCCAGTACTTC	CSVDRVPQETQYF
once	TRBJ2-5	TRBD1	TRBV20-1	TGCAGTGCTCCACGTTGGGTGGGGGGACAGGCCCAGTACTTC	CSAPRWVGGQAQYF
few	TRBJ2-1	.	TRBV28	TGTGCCAGCATAGGGTGGAGTGGCGAGGGTGGCAATGAGCAGTTCTTC	CASIGWSGEGGNEQFF
many	TRBJ2-1	TRBD1	TRBV4-1	TGCGCCAGCAGCCGAGGGGGCCCAAAGTTCTTC	CASSRGGPKFF
many	TRBJ2-7	TRBD2	TRBV6-1	TGTGCCAGCAGCTCCCAGGGACTAGCTGTTTACGAGCAGTACTTC	CASSSQGLAVYEQYF